A few counts support the clone carrying this TCR beta chain. Its specificity is not known. The CDR3 length is 15 residues. J gave up 3 bases and V 8 bases, and 9 bases lay outside the gene matches. The germline V gene encodes CDR1 MNHEY and CDR2 SMNVEV (reference sequence). The sample originates from a study of vaccination and CD4 T cells after COVID-19. Overall study: There were six male and four female convalescents, and two of them were Hispanic. Cultures acting as controls obtained a CEFX pool, an HIV-1 Nef pool, or no peptide.

Treatment indicated: approximately 11-day PBMC culture with coronavirus spike peptide pools or control peptides (ViraFEST assay). First, ViraFEST expanded antigen-specific T cells with peptide pools, and next it sequenced the TCRs. Sequenced with the Oncomine TCR Beta short-read assay was DNA taken from cultured CD4+ T cells. Someone extracted genomic DNA from cultured CD4+ T cells. TCRdb ran MiXCR on the PCR reads and lists one entry per CDR3 protein. The repertoire has about 10,000 distinct CDR3 sequences, 63% of them found once; the top ten carry around a quarter. The rearrangement links TRBV27 to TRBJ2-2, with TRBD1 matching over 7 bases. Sequencing was performed on CD4+ T cells from blood, cultured in vitro. The TCR originated in a human donor who had recovered from COVID-19. This CDR3 is CASGALGTDTGELFF. The CDR3 DNA is TGTGCCAGCGGGGCGCTTGGGACAGACACCGGGGAGCTGTTTTTT.